A selection of T cell receptor beta chains follows, all from one sample in a study of shared clonotypes between healthy human individuals. Assay: immunoSEQ multiplex PCR; the TCRdb copy retains only in-frame clones and omits some. The table lists roughly 500,000 clones, almost 80% of them singletons. The sample comprised PBMCs. These receptors all come from a middle-aged woman in good health. Some clones in this sample may be carry-over from other donors' samples. CDR3s include the opening cysteine and the closing phenylalanine or tryptophan. The order of the fields is J gene, clone size, D gene, V gene, CDR3 protein, CDR3 DNA. D genes are given only for firm matches. Clone size is shown for a subset of rows, as once, few, many or a class of expanded clone.

TRBJ2-5,-,TRBD1,TRBV18,CASSFSGGQETQYF,TGTGCCAGCTCATTTTCAGGGGGCCAGGAGACCCAGTACTTC
TRBJ2-2,-,TRBD1,TRBV10-3,CAISETGAYTGELFF,TGTGCCATCAGTGAGACAGGGGCGTACACCGGGGAGCTGTTTTTT
TRBJ1-2,once,TRBD1,TRBV18,CASSPPDRVDGYTF,TGTGCCAGCTCACCACCTGACAGGGTAGATGGCTACACCTTC
TRBJ2-7,-,-,TRBV19,CASSMTEESSYEQYF,TGTGCCAGTAGTATGACAGAAGAAAGCTCCTACGAGCAGTACTTC
TRBJ2-3,-,TRBD2,TRBV5-4,CASRSLRGAREGDTQYF,TGTGCCAGCAGATCCCTCCGTGGGGCGCGGGAGGGAGATACGCAGTATTTT
TRBJ2-5,-,TRBD2,TRBV27,CASIAREGETQYF,TGTGCCAGCATAGCGAGGGAGGGGGAGACCCAGTACTTC
TRBJ2-7,-,-,TRBV7-8,CASSQMTSSYEQYF,TGTGCCAGCAGCCAAATGACTAGTTCCTACGAGCAGTACTTC
TRBJ2-1,once,-,TRBV11-2,CASSSQNEQFF,TGTGCCAGCAGCTCACAAAATGAGCAGTTCTTC
TRBJ2-1,-,TRBD2,TRBV2,CASSGSSLGLAGTNEQFF,TGTGCCAGCAGTGGTTCAAGTTTGGGACTAGCGGGAACCAATGAGCAGTTCTTC
TRBJ2-1,few,-,TRBV6-4,CASSASSYNEQFF,TGTGCCAGCAGTGCTAGCTCCTACAATGAGCAGTTCTTC
TRBJ2-2,-,-,TRBV18,CASSPPRMGVANTGELFF,TGTGCCAGCTCACCTCCTCGGATGGGGGTCGCGAACACCGGGGAGCTGTTTTTT
TRBJ1-2,-,TRBD1,TRBV2,CASRDDRGLQVNTF,TGTGCCAGCAGGGACGACAGGGGCCTCCAAGTAAACACCTTC
TRBJ2-3,-,TRBD2,TRBV7-2,CASSSGLAGGPSTDTQYF,TGTGCCAGCAGCTCGGGACTAGCGGGAGGGCCTAGCACAGATACGCAGTATTTT
TRBJ2-5,-,-,TRBV6-5,CASSYSKETQYF,TGTGCCAGCAGTTACTCGAAAGAGACCCAGTACTTC
TRBJ1-2,-,-,TRBV30,CAWSVGQPGDYGYTF,TGTGCCTGGAGTGTAGGACAGCCCGGGGACTATGGCTACACCTTC
TRBJ2-3,-,TRBD2,TRBV18,CASSQTSGRPDTQYF,TGTGCCAGCTCACAGACTAGCGGGAGGCCAGATACGCAGTATTTT
TRBJ1-1,-,TRBD1,TRBV2,CASTFLPHLQGAFGTEAFF,TGTGCCAGCACCTTTCTTCCTCACCTACAGGGGGCTTTTGGCACTGAAGCTTTCTTT
TRBJ2-7,-,TRBD1,TRBV28,CASSLGTGVYEQYF,TGTGCCAGCAGTTTAGGGACAGGGGTCTACGAGCAGTACTTC
TRBJ2-7,-,TRBD2,TRBV29-1,CSVEGTSGSSQYF,TGCAGCGTCGAAGGGACTAGCGGGAGTTCGCAGTACTTC
TRBJ2-7,few,-,TRBV30,CAWSPRYGTQDSYEQYF,TGTGCCTGGAGTCCCCGCTATGGGACGCAGGACTCCTACGAGCAGTACTTC
TRBJ2-5,-,-,TRBV20-1,CSARPTETQYF,TGCAGTGCTAGACCAACGGAGACCCAGTACTTC
TRBJ1-2,-,-,TRBV29-1,CSAGGESNYGYTF,TGCAGCGCAGGTGGAGAATCCAACTATGGCTACACCTTC
TRBJ2-7,-,TRBD2,TRBV4-1,CASSLIPPSGTYEQYF,TGCGCCAGCAGCCTAATCCCCCCTAGCGGGACCTACGAGCAGTACTTC
TRBJ1-6,few,-,TRBV27,CASSLLGSPLHF,TGTGCCAGCAGTTTACTGGGGTCACCCCTCCACTTT
TRBJ2-7,-,-,TRBV28,CASSAPAAADYEQYF,TGTGCCAGCAGCGCCCCGGCCGCGGCCGACTACGAGCAGTACTTC
TRBJ1-1,-,-,TRBV7-9,CASSDLRDGNTEAFF,TGTGCCAGCAGCGACCTACGGGACGGGAACACTGAAGCTTTCTTT
TRBJ1-2,few,TRBD1,TRBV5-1,CASGRTGTGEGGYTF,TGCGCCAGCGGTCGGACCGGGACAGGGGAGGGCGGCTACACCTTC
TRBJ2-2,-,TRBD1,TRBV5-1,CASSLDRGSTGELFF,TGCGCCAGCAGCTTGGACAGGGGGTCCACCGGGGAGCTGTTTTTT
TRBJ2-3,-,-,TRBV4-3,CASSQDPSQEVDTQYF,TGCGCCAGCAGCCAGGACCCCTCTCAAGAGGTAGATACGCAGTATTTT
TRBJ1-1,-,TRBD1,TRBV5-6,CASSLGGGQVRAFF,TGTGCCAGCAGCTTGGGGGGTGGACAGGTTCGGGCTTTCTTT
TRBJ2-1,-,-,TRBV2,CASTLGGEAEQFF,TGTGCCAGCACCCTAGGGGGGGAAGCTGAGCAGTTCTTC
TRBJ2-2,-,-,TRBV28,CASSSRGTGELFF,TGTGCCAGCAGTTCACGGGGCACCGGGGAGCTGTTTTTT
TRBJ2-5,once,TRBD2,TRBV5-1,CASSSLAGTQETQYF,TGCGCCAGCAGCTCCTTAGCGGGGACACAAGAGACCCAGTACTTC
TRBJ1-2,-,-,TRBV4-2,CASRQVVGLWGQGNGYTF,TGTGCCAGCCGCCAAGTTGTAGGCTTGTGGGGGCAGGGGAATGGCTACACCTTC
TRBJ1-1,few,-,TRBV7-8,CASSYQQGNTEAFF,TGTGCCAGCAGCTACCAACAGGGGAACACTGAAGCTTTCTTT
TRBJ2-7,-,TRBD1,TRBV5-4,CASSWDRGNEQYF,TGTGCCAGCAGCTGGGACAGGGGGAACGAGCAGTACTTC
TRBJ2-7,-,-,TRBV7-9,CASSPGEGGIYEQYF,TGTGCCAGCAGCCCGGGAGAGGGGGGAATCTACGAGCAGTACTTC
TRBJ2-1,-,-,TRBV5-1,CASSLVGPNEQFF,TGCGCCAGCAGCTTGGTTGGGCCCAATGAGCAGTTCTTC
TRBJ2-2,-,TRBD2,TRBV4-3,CASSSGEWTGELFF,TGCGCCAGCTCTAGCGGGGAATGGACCGGGGAGCTGTTTTTT
TRBJ2-5,few,-,TRBV19,CASSRTGRETQYF,TGTGCCAGTAGTCGCACAGGGCGGGAGACCCAGTACTTC
TRBJ2-6,-,-,TRBV4-2,CASSQEWTGSGANVLTF,TGTGCCAGCAGCCAAGAGTGGACGGGCTCAGGGGCCAACGTCCTGACTTTC
TRBJ2-1,-,-,TRBV27,CASGPQRAFSYNEQFF,TGTGCCAGCGGGCCCCAGCGGGCCTTCTCCTACAATGAGCAGTTCTTC
TRBJ1-1,-,-,TRBV7-2,CASSWMGGEEAFF,TGTGCCAGCAGCTGGATGGGGGGAGAAGAGGCTTTCTTT
TRBJ2-7,-,TRBD1,TRBV2,CASSETGQPYEQYF,TGTGCCAGCAGTGAGACAGGGCAACCCTACGAGCAGTACTTC
TRBJ2-5,-,-,TRBV2,CASSLYRDGETQYF,TGTGCCAGCAGCCTCTACCGGGACGGAGAGACCCAGTACTTC
TRBJ1-4,-,-,TRBV5-8,CASSLEGLGEKLFF,TGTGCCAGCAGCTTGGAAGGGCTGGGTGAAAAACTGTTTTTT
TRBJ2-7,-,TRBD1,TRBV5-4,CASSPRDRGREQYF,TGTGCCAGCAGCCCCCGGGACAGGGGACGCGAGCAGTACTTC
TRBJ2-7,-,-,TRBV19,CASSISFRRSSYEQYF,TGTGCCAGTAGTATTTCCTTCCGGCGGAGCTCCTACGAGCAGTACTTC
TRBJ2-7,-,-,TRBV7-8,CASSPLQVSYEQYF,TGTGCCAGCAGCCCACTACAGGTCTCCTACGAGCAGTACTTC
TRBJ2-1,-,TRBD1,TRBV19,CASSFRTGGIYNEQFF,TGTGCCAGTAGTTTCCGGACAGGTGGTATCTACAATGAGCAGTTCTTC
TRBJ1-2,-,-,TRBV7-8,CASSLDGDLGYGYTF,TGTGCCAGCAGCTTAGACGGGGATTTGGGCTATGGCTACACCTTC
TRBJ2-3,-,TRBD2,TRBV7-8,CASPQAGEYADTQYF,TGTGCCAGCCCCCAGGCGGGGGAATACGCAGATACGCAGTATTTT
TRBJ1-2,-,TRBD1,TRBV19,CATYRGHGYGYTF,TGTGCCACCTACAGGGGGCATGGTTATGGCTACACCTTC
TRBJ2-4,-,-,TRBV4-3,CASSQHGAKNIQYF,TGCGCCAGCAGCCAGCATGGGGCCAAAAACATTCAGTACTTC
TRBJ2-7,-,TRBD1,TRBV19,CASQNRGSYEQYF,TGTGCCAGCCAAAACAGGGGATCCTACGAGCAGTACTTC
TRBJ2-7,-,-,TRBV4-2,CASSQGDFLSYEQYF,TGTGCCAGCAGCCAAGGGGACTTTTTATCCTACGAGCAGTACTTC
TRBJ2-1,once,-,TRBV2,CASILDPSYNEQFF,TGTGCCAGCATACTGGACCCCTCCTACAATGAGCAGTTCTTC
TRBJ2-1,-,TRBD2,TRBV2,CASKETSGLNEQFF,TGTGCCAGCAAGGAGACTAGCGGGCTAAATGAGCAGTTCTTC
TRBJ2-1,-,-,TRBV15,CATAKGGLPTESSYNEQFF,TGTGCCACCGCCAAGGGGGGGCTCCCGACTGAGAGCTCCTACAATGAGCAGTTCTTC